The 6 T cell receptor beta chains listed next were all sequenced from one sample in a study of cytomegalovirus exposure and HLA in healthy donors. The study ran its PCR with 60 Vbeta and 13 Jbeta primers. Using immunoSEQ multiplex PCR, the repertoire was profiled, and TCRdb retains in-frame clones only, with some absent. The repertoire consists of nearly 100,000 clones, with 9.4% occurring once and the leading ten covering 5.1%. Sequencing was performed on PBMCs. Source of these receptors: a man aged 50-60 years in good health and CMV-seropositive.

This chain links TRBV6-5 with TRBJ1-1, with 9 bases identical to TRBD1. Germline lookup yields CDR1 MNHEY and CDR2 SVGAGI. The CDR3 totals 12 residues. J gave up 11 bases and V 6 bases, and 7 bases lay outside the gene matches. The CDR3 loop is CASRPGQGPAFF. The CDR3 DNA follows: TGTGCCAGCAGGCCGGGACAGGGACCGGCTTTCTTT.

This clone was found a few times. The chain carries TRBV15 and TRBJ2-5, with TRBD1 identical over 7 bases. The germline V gene has CDR1 LNHNV and CDR2 YYDKDF (reference sequence). V gave up 3 bases and J gave up 2 bases; unmatched junction bases: 3. This CDR3 is 14 amino acids long. CDR3 region: CATSRNRGQETQYF. In DNA, the CDR3 is TGTGCCACCAGCAGGAACAGGGGACAAGAGACCCAGTACTTC.

The chain links TRBV4-2 to TRBJ2-3; 7 bases are a match to TRBD2. V trimming: 1 base; J trimming: 1 base; junction bases outside the gene matches: 8. Looked up from germline, CDR1 is LGHNA and CDR2 is YNFKEQ. The CDR3 is 17 residues long. The CDR3, as DNA: TGTGCCAGCAGCCAAGTCAGCGCGGGAGTTGGCACAGATACGCAGTATTTT. Translating it yields CASSQVSAGVGTDTQYF.

CDR3 DNA: TGTGCCAGCAGTACTAGTACCTACGAGCAGTACTTC. Protein: CASSTSTYEQYF. The chain carries TRBV6-1 and TRBJ2-5; TRBD2 might be the D (5 bases). Gene TRBJ2-7 matches the end of the DNA better, so the J call may be wrong. This CDR3 has 12 residues. CDR1 is MNHNS and CDR2 is SASEGT in the germline V gene.

This chain joins TRBV2 and TRBJ2-1; D call uncertain. V shed 3 bases and J shed 10 bases, with 13 bases lying between them. This CDR3 has 13 residues. Germline V gives CDR1 SNHLY, CDR2 FYNNEI. CDR3 in DNA: TGTGCCAGCAGTGAGTATACCCCCCAGGAGCAGTTCTTC. This gives the protein CASSEYTPQEQFF.

For the CDR3, the DNA is TGTGCCAGCTCACCACGAGGGGGAAAAGATCAGCCCCAGCATTTT. Protein sequence: CASSPRGGKDQPQHF. The V call is TRBV18, the J call TRBJ1-5, with D perhaps TRBD1 (6 bases). CDR1 KGHSH and CDR2 LQKENI come from the germline V gene. V was pared by 1 base and J by 5 bases, with 12 bases between. This CDR3 region has 15 residues. Full variable domain (missing parts from reference TRBV18 and TRBJ1-5): NAGVMQNPRHLVRRRGQEARLRCSPMKGHSHVYWYRQLPEEGLKFMVYLQKENIIDESGMPKERFSAEFPKEGPSILRIQQVVRGDSAAYFCASSPRGGKDQPQHFGDGTRLSIL.